Listed here are 22 T cell receptor beta chains from one sample, sequenced in a study of tumor-infiltrating lymphocytes in primary liver carcinoma. A primer in the constant region served to generate TCR beta cDNA from 500 to 600 ng of total RNA. Slightly modified ARM-PCR, run as three nested multiplex PCR rounds, produced the TCR beta libraries. The first two PCR rounds used TRBV1-TRBV30 forward primers with a C-beta reverse primer, about 10 cycles each. One entry per CDR3 protein results from TCRdb running MiXCR on the multiplex PCR reads. The sample shows roughly 55,000 distinct CDR3 sequences, 71% of them seen only once. From unsorted bulk tissue weighing about 20-33 mg, DNA and RNA were co-extracted. The specimen sequenced was liver tumor tissue from sampling region 2. The subset: tumor region T2, inferior pole. These receptors were obtained from a man aged 35-49 years with primary liver carcinoma and hepatitis B virus infection.

This clonotype was found many times. This chain connects TRBV6-5 to TRBJ1-5; D call uncertain. V shed 5 bases and J shed 2 bases, with 13 bases lying between them. Germline V gene sequence: CDR1 MNHEY, CDR2 SVGAGI. The CDR3 extends over 15 amino acids. The CDR3 loop is CASSPVGPGNQPQHF. The CDR3 bases are TGTGCCAGCAGTCCGGTAGGGCCCGGCAATCAGCCCCAGCATTTT.

V and J are TRBV28 and TRBJ2-2; D may match TRBD1 or TRBD2 (6 bases each). Germline V gene data show CDR1 as MDHEN and CDR2 as SYDVKM. V was shortened by 4 bases and J by 5 bases, with 20 bases between the two germline ends. This CDR3 is 17 amino acids long. The CDR3 is CASSSLGGRIKTGELFF. The CDR3, as DNA: TGTGCCAGCAGTTCTCTAGGGGGGAGGATTAAGACCGGGGAGCTGTTTTTT. The full variable domain, in which reference TRBV28 and TRBJ2-2 provide the parts outside the CDR3, is DVKVTQSSRYLVKRTGEKVFLECVQDMDHENMFWYRQDPGLGLRLIYFSYDVKMKEKGDIPEGYSVSREKKERFSLILESASTNQTSMYLCASSSLGGRIKTGELFFGEGSRLTVL.

Regarding this clonotype: A junction end diverges from the germline sequence, so it may reflect a read error. The CDR3 DNA follows: TGCGCCAGCAGCCTAGAACCCGGCCTGAAGAATGAGCAATTCTTC. Protein sequence: CASSLEPGLKNEQFF. The chain carries TRBV4-3 and TRBJ2-1; no reliable D call. The CDR3 sequence is 15 residues long. CDR1 and CDR2 from the germline V gene are LGHNA and YSLEER.

This chain uses TRBV6-1 with TRBJ2-3; a weak D match, TRBD2 (6 bases). CDR3 length equals 21 residues. Germline V CDR1 and CDR2: MNHNS, SASEGT. V lost 5 bases and J 1 base, leaving 31 bases between the germline ends. The CDR3 DNA is TGTGCCAGCAGTTCCCCCGGGACTCCAGTATCCCTATGTGTCCGCACAGATACGCAGTATTTT. Protein sequence: CASSSPGTPVSLCVRTDTQYF.

Comment on this clonotype: Germline is not matched at one junction end, which may reflect a read error. The chain has TRBV4-1 and TRBJ1-2; no reliable D call. The CDR3 spans 14 residues. Germline-derived CDR1 and CDR2 are MGHRA and YSYEKL. CDR3 residues: CASRQGGRNYGYTF. CDR3 DNA sequence: TGCGCCAGCAGACAAGGAGGCAGGAACTATGGCTACACCTTC.

To note about this clonotype: One junction end disagrees with the germline gene, perhaps due to a read error. The rearrangement uses TRBV6-5 and TRBJ2-2; 7 bases align to TRBD1. Germline assignment: CDR1 MNHEY and CDR2 SVGAGI. The CDR3 sequence is 16 residues long. CDR3 coding DNA: TGTACCAGCAGTTATCTAGGACAGGCGATCACCGGGGAGCTGTTTTTT. Its translation is CTSSYLGQAITGELFF.

This sequence joins TRBV11-2 and TRBJ2-7; 10 bases are shared with TRBD1. With V trimmed by 4 bases and J by 5 bases, 2 bases remained unmatched. This CDR3 contains 13 residues. Germline V lookup: CDR1 SGHAT, CDR2 FQNNGV. The CDR3 loop is CASSWDRGHEQYF. Written as DNA, the CDR3 is TGTGCCAGCAGCTGGGACAGGGGCCACGAGCAGTACTTC.

On this clonotype: The junction departs from germline at one end; a sequencing error may be responsible. The chain carries TRBV5-1 and TRBJ1-4; possible D gene TRBD1, 5 bases. The CDR3 is 15 amino acids. The germline V gene has CDR1 SGHRS and CDR2 YFSETQ. CDR3 residues: CASSLDPGLAEKLLF. Here the CDR3 DNA reads TGCGCCAGCAGCTTGGATCCGGGACTGGCTGAAAAACTGCTTTTT.

V is TRBV11-1 and J is TRBJ1-1; D not resolved. Germline assignment: CDR1 SGHAT and CDR2 FQDESV (reference sequence). The CDR3 has 15 amino acids. Between the trimmed V and J ends, which lost 5 bases and 11 bases, there was a span of 24 bases. DNA for the CDR3: TGTGCCAGCAGCGTGGTACTCAGTATGATCACCGAGGCTTTCTTT. Residues: CASSVVLSMITEAFF.

On this clonotype: A clone one base away is much larger, so this may be a read error. The genes are TRBV28 and TRBJ1-5; 10 bases are shared with TRBD1. The CDR3 runs to 15 residues. From germline, CDR1 is MDHEN and CDR2 SYDVKM. J gave up 4 bases and V 7 bases, and 7 bases lay outside the gene matches. The CDR3 coding sequence is TGTGCCAGCAACCTCTGGACAGGGGGGAATCAGCCCCAGCATTTT. This encodes CASNLWTGGNQPQHF. Together with reference TRBV28 and TRBJ1-5, the CDR3 gives the full variable domain: DVKVTQSSRYLVKRTGEKVFLECVQDMDHENMFWYRQDPGLGLRLIYFSYDVKMKEKGDIPEGYSVSREKKERFSLILESASTNQTSMYLCASNLWTGGNQPQHFGDGTRLSIL.

Concerning this clonotype itself: An end of the junction does not agree with germline; a read error may underlie this. This chain connects TRBV10-1 to TRBJ2-3, with D perhaps matching TRBD2 (5 bases). The CDR3 spans 15 residues. The germline gives CDR1 WNHNN, CDR2 SYGVQD (reference sequence). The CDR3 sequence is CASGDEGKQYDTQYF. CDR3 nucleotides: TGCGCCAGCGGTGACGAGGGTAAACAGTACGATACGCAGTATTTT.

About this clonotype: Compared with germline, one end of the junction differs, possibly owing to a read error. The chain combines TRBV7-8 with TRBJ2-7; D is unclear. From germline, CDR1 is SGHVS and CDR2 FQNEAQ. The CDR3 is 13 residues long. The CDR3 DNA reads as TGCGTTAGCAGCTTGGGCCTGGTGGAGGAGCAGTACTTC. Its protein is CVSSLGLVEEQYF.

Of note for this clonotype: The germline gene is not matched at one end of the junction; a read error may be the cause. This sequence joins TRBV4-3 and TRBJ1-5; no definite D call. CDR3 length: 15 residues. Germline V gives CDR1 LGHNA, CDR2 YSLEER. The CDR3 region has the DNA TGCGCCAGCAGCCAAGATCGGTTTGGTCATCAGCCCCAACATTTT. Translated: CASSQDRFGHQPQHF.

V is TRBV6-2 or TRBV6-3 and J is TRBJ2-4, with D possibly matching TRBD1 (5 bases). Germline assignment: CDR1 MNHEY and CDR2 SVGEGT. Trimming removed 9 bases at V and 6 bases at J, with 15 bases between. This CDR3 spans 13 amino acids. The CDR3 loop is CASSQGHGNIQYF. The CDR3 coding sequence is TGTGCCAGTAGTCAAGGACACGGAAACATTCAGTACTTC.

In this sample, this clonotype turned up many times. The chain employs TRBV6-2 or TRBV6-3 and TRBJ2-1; 12 bases map to TRBD2. V lost 6 bases, J lost 3 bases, and 6 bases stayed unmatched. CDR1 and CDR2 (germline): MNHEY, SVGEGT. The CDR3 has 16 residues. The CDR3 loop is CASRLLGLAGYNEQFF. In DNA form, the CDR3 reads TGTGCCAGCAGACTTTTGGGACTAGCGGGCTACAATGAGCAGTTCTTC.

Comments on this clonotype: A junction boundary mismatches the germline segment, possibly from a read error. The V gene is TRBV6-6, the J gene TRBJ1-6; D perhaps matches TRBD1 (5 bases). CDR1 is MNHNY and CDR2 is SVGAGI in the germline V gene (reference sequence). The CDR3 length is 13 residues. CDR3 bases: TGTGCTGGCGGGGGTACGTATAATTCATCCCTCCACTTT. It translates to CAGGGTYNSSLHF.

This rearrangement joins TRBV5-5 to TRBJ2-3; possibly TRBD2 for D (5 bases). Germline CDR1 SGHKS, CDR2 YYEKEE (reference sequence). This CDR3 contains 12 residues. With 5 bases removed from V and 6 bases from J, the gap between germline ends came to 10 bases. The DNA for the CDR3 is TGTGCCAGCAGTCTTGGACTCGATACGCAGTATTTT. Its translation: CASSLGLDTQYF.

In regard to this clonotype: Given the absence of the conserved phenylalanine or tryptophan at the CDR3 end, a read error is likely. The CDR3 region has the DNA TGCGCCAGGAGTCATGCCGGCAGTACCTCCTACGAGCAGTACCTC. Its translation is CARSHAGSTSYEQYL. The chain joins TRBV4-1 to TRBJ2-7; D ambiguous. The germline V gene encodes CDR1 MGHRA and CDR2 YSYEKL. Deletions cut 9 bases from V and 0 bases from J, with 18 bases between. The CDR3 covers 15 residues.

This clonotype was seen only once. One junction end does not reproduce the germline sequence, and a read error may be involved. The chain recombines TRBV11-2 with TRBJ2-7; D ambiguous. Germline loops: CDR1 SGHAT, CDR2 FQNNGV. This CDR3 comprises 16 residues. The chain's CDR3 is CACNLEMAPKPYEQCF. CDR3 DNA: TGCGCCTGCAACTTAGAGATGGCACCAAAACCCTACGAGCAGTGCTTC.

This clonotype was observed at least ten times. The rearrangement joins TRBV5-1 to TRBJ1-2; TRBD1 aligns across 9 bases. Unmatched junction bases numbered 5, after V lost 1 base and J lost 4 bases. This CDR3 spans 15 amino acids. CDR1 is SGHRS, CDR2 YFSETQ, per germline. The DNA of the CDR3 is TGCGCCAGCAGCTTGTCAACAGGGGGCGGCTATGGCTACACCTTC. Translating gives CASSLSTGGGYGYTF.

V is TRBV12-3 or TRBV12-4 and J is TRBJ2-7; D is ambiguous. There are 14 residues in the CDR3. The CDR3 spells CISSTGSHPYEQYF. CDR3 sequence (DNA): TGTATCAGCAGTACCGGTAGCCACCCCTACGAGCAGTACTTC.

A note on this clonotype: This CDR3 fails to terminate in the conserved phenylalanine or tryptophan, so it likely reflects a read error. The CDR3 here is CASSYLPGTSGSWDEQFS. CDR3 DNA: TGTGCCAGCAGTTACCTCCCCGGGACTAGCGGAAGTTGGGATGAGCAGTTCTCC. The rearrangement links TRBV6-2 or TRBV6-3 to TRBJ2-1; 11 bases agree with TRBD2. The CDR3 runs to 18 residues. Germline lookup yields CDR1 MNHEY and CDR2 SVGEGT. The J segment lost 8 bases and the V segment lost 2 bases, leaving 14 bases of the junction unmatched.